Below are 3 T cell receptor beta chains sequenced from a single sample in a study of breast tumors, draining lymph nodes, adjacent tissues. TCRdb analysed the multiplex PCR reads with MiXCR anew, one entry per CDR3 protein. Of 50,000 to 75,000 distinct CDR3 sequences detected, roughly 57% appear once; the ten largest clones hold roughly 19%. Sequencing was performed on breast tumor tissue. The receptors come from a female donor with breast cancer. Some clones in this sample may be carry-over from other donors' samples.

This chain joins TRBV9 and TRBJ2-2, with 7 positions matching TRBD1. The ends lost 4 bases at V and 4 bases at J; junction bases unmatched: 7. The CDR3 contains 15 residues. Germline V gene sequence: CDR1 SGDLS, CDR2 YYNGEE. CDR3 amino acids: CASSPTGTGTGELFF. The CDR3 DNA is TGTGCCAGCAGCCCGACAGGGACGGGCACCGGGGAGCTGTTTTTT.

V is TRBV7-2 and J is TRBJ1-2; D ambiguous. In germline, CDR1 is SGHTA, CDR2 FQGNSA. Trimming left V 1 base short and J 4 bases short, with 10 bases between. CDR3 length: 14 residues. CDR3 sequence (DNA): TGTGCCAGCAGCTTAGTCGGGCAGATCTATGGCTACACCTTC. It translates to CASSLVGQIYGYTF. The full variable domain, rest sourced from reference TRBV7-2 and TRBJ1-2, is GAGVSQSPSNKVTEKGKDVELRCDPISGHTALYWYRQSLGQGLEFLIYFQGNSAPDKSGLPSDRFSAERTGGSVSTLTIQRTQQEDSAVYLCASSLVGQIYGYTFGSGTRLTVV.

The V gene is TRBV30, the J gene TRBJ2-7; D remains unclear. The CDR3 loop spans 14 amino acids. Trimming pared 7 bases from V and 3 bases from J, leaving 19 bases between. Germline V gene sequence: CDR1 GTSNPN, CDR2 SVGIG (reference sequence). The DNA of the CDR3 is TGTGCCTTCGACCGGTTTGTACAACACTACGAGCAGTACTTC. Its protein is CAFDRFVQHYEQYF.